These T cell receptor beta chains were read from a single sample in a study of monozygotic twins with cystic fibrosis. The protocol was immunoSEQ multiplex PCR, while the TCRdb copy is restricted to in-frame clones and leaves out a portion. The sample lists 30,000 to 35,000 clones, around 96% seen once, with roughly 0.15% in the top ten. Sequenced: blood. These receptors were obtained from a girl aged 2-10 years with cystic fibrosis. CDR3s include the opening cysteine and the closing phenylalanine or tryptophan. A D gene is named only where the DNA matches it firmly. The size of a clone is reported for some rows only, either as once, few or many, or as a class for expanded clones.

v_call: TRBV6-5; clone_size: -; d_call: -; j_call: TRBJ2-7; cdr3_nt: TGTGCCAGCAGTTACTCCCGGGACGGACCCTACGAGCAGTACTTC; cdr3_aa: CASSYSRDGPYEQYF
v_call: TRBV14; clone_size: -; d_call: TRBD2; j_call: TRBJ2-2; cdr3_nt: TGTGCCAGCAGCGATCTAGCGGGAAGGGTCACCGGGGAGCTGTTTTTT; cdr3_aa: CASSDLAGRVTGELFF
v_call: TRBV4-1; clone_size: -; d_call: TRBD1; j_call: TRBJ1-2; cdr3_nt: TGCGCCAGCAGCCCGACAGGGTTCATTTATGGCTACACCTTC; cdr3_aa: CASSPTGFIYGYTF
v_call: TRBV4-1; clone_size: -; d_call: -; j_call: TRBJ2-1; cdr3_nt: TGCGCCAGCATGGACCCGCCGCGAGATGAGCAGTTCTTC; cdr3_aa: CASMDPPRDEQFF
v_call: TRBV6-1; clone_size: -; d_call: -; j_call: TRBJ2-7; cdr3_nt: TGTGCCAGCAGTCGCGGCAGGAGCGACGTCGCCGAGCAGTACTTC; cdr3_aa: CASSRGRSDVAEQYF
v_call: TRBV19; clone_size: -; d_call: -; j_call: TRBJ2-7; cdr3_nt: TGTGCCAGTAGTATAGAAGGGGGTAACGAGCAGTACTTC; cdr3_aa: CASSIEGGNEQYF
v_call: TRBV28; clone_size: -; d_call: TRBD2; j_call: TRBJ2-3; cdr3_nt: TGTGCCAGCAGTTTTAATAGCGGGGGGGGCACAGATACGCAGTATTTT; cdr3_aa: CASSFNSGGGTDTQYF
v_call: TRBV27; clone_size: -; d_call: -; j_call: TRBJ1-5; cdr3_nt: TGTGCCAGCAGTTTCATTGCGGGGTCGGGTCAGCCCCAGCATTTT; cdr3_aa: CASSFIAGSGQPQHF
v_call: TRBV6-5; clone_size: -; d_call: -; j_call: TRBJ2-1; cdr3_nt: TGTGCCAGCAGTTACTCACTAGCCAATGAGCAGTTCTTC; cdr3_aa: CASSYSLANEQFF
v_call: TRBV18; clone_size: -; d_call: -; j_call: TRBJ1-1; cdr3_nt: TGTGCCAGCTCAGCAGGACACGAAGCTTTCTTT; cdr3_aa: CASSAGHEAFF
v_call: TRBV18; clone_size: -; d_call: TRBD1; j_call: TRBJ1-1; cdr3_nt: TGTGCCAGCTCAACGACAGGGATGAACACTGAAGCTTTCTTT; cdr3_aa: CASSTTGMNTEAFF
v_call: TRBV6-5; clone_size: -; d_call: -; j_call: TRBJ1-3; cdr3_nt: TGTGCCAGCAGTTACTCCCGGTTGATCTCTGGAAACACCATATATTTT; cdr3_aa: CASSYSRLISGNTIYF
v_call: TRBV19; clone_size: -; d_call: TRBD2; j_call: TRBJ2-3; cdr3_nt: TGTGCCAGTAGTATGGGAGGGGTGGCTGCAGATACGCAGTATTTT; cdr3_aa: CASSMGGVAADTQYF
v_call: TRBV30; clone_size: -; d_call: TRBD2; j_call: TRBJ2-1; cdr3_nt: TGTGCCTGGGATAGCGGGAGGTCCTACAATGAGCAGTTCTTC; cdr3_aa: CAWDSGRSYNEQFF
v_call: TRBV4-2; clone_size: -; d_call: TRBD2; j_call: TRBJ2-1; cdr3_nt: TGTGCCAGCAGCCCGCCGGGACTAGCGGATTACAATGAGCAGTTCTTC; cdr3_aa: CASSPPGLADYNEQFF
v_call: TRBV19; clone_size: -; d_call: -; j_call: TRBJ1-2; cdr3_nt: TGTGCCAGTAGTATAGGCTATCCGGGGAGGTCGTATGGCTACACCTTC; cdr3_aa: CASSIGYPGRSYGYTF
v_call: TRBV9; clone_size: -; d_call: -; j_call: TRBJ2-1; cdr3_nt: TGTGCCAGCAGCGCACGAGGTGAGAGCTCCTACAATGAGCAGTTCTTC; cdr3_aa: CASSARGESSYNEQFF
v_call: TRBV18; clone_size: once; d_call: -; j_call: TRBJ1-1; cdr3_nt: TGTGCCAGCTCATCCGACAGAAACACTGAAGCTTTCTTT; cdr3_aa: CASSSDRNTEAFF
v_call: TRBV18; clone_size: -; d_call: TRBD2; j_call: TRBJ2-5; cdr3_nt: TGTGCCAGCTCACCACCGGCGGGAGGACAGGAGACCCAGTACTTC; cdr3_aa: CASSPPAGGQETQYF
v_call: TRBV29-1; clone_size: -; d_call: -; j_call: TRBJ1-1; cdr3_nt: TGCAGCGTAATCAGGGTGTACACTGAAGCTTTCTTT; cdr3_aa: CSVIRVYTEAFF
v_call: TRBV11-2; clone_size: -; d_call: -; j_call: TRBJ1-1; cdr3_nt: TGTGCCAGCAGCGGGGGGGCCGGCACTGAAGCTTTCTTT; cdr3_aa: CASSGGAGTEAFF
v_call: TRBV28; clone_size: -; d_call: TRBD2; j_call: TRBJ2-5; cdr3_nt: TGTGCCAGCAGTTTATTACTAGCGGGAGGGACGGAGACCCAGTACTTC; cdr3_aa: CASSLLLAGGTETQYF
v_call: TRBV30; clone_size: -; d_call: -; j_call: TRBJ1-2; cdr3_nt: TGTGGCCTGGTAGGGCCCAATAACAACTATGGCTACACCTTC; cdr3_aa: CGLVGPNNNYGYTF
v_call: TRBV5-4; clone_size: -; d_call: -; j_call: TRBJ2-5; cdr3_nt: TGTGCCAGCAGCTTCCCATCAGCGACTGAAGAGACCCAGTACTTC; cdr3_aa: CASSFPSATEETQYF
v_call: TRBV5-4; clone_size: -; d_call: -; j_call: TRBJ1-1; cdr3_nt: TGTGCCAGCAGCTCGACCGGGACTGAAGCTTTCTTT; cdr3_aa: CASSSTGTEAFF
v_call: TRBV2; clone_size: -; d_call: -; j_call: TRBJ1-2; cdr3_nt: TGTGCCAGCAGTGAAGCCGGGACGCAATGGGATGGCTACACCTTC; cdr3_aa: CASSEAGTQWDGYTF
v_call: TRBV30; clone_size: -; d_call: -; j_call: TRBJ2-7; cdr3_nt: TGTGCCTGGAGTTTGGGGCCCCATGGATCCTACGAGCAGTACTTC; cdr3_aa: CAWSLGPHGSYEQYF
v_call: TRBV5-1; clone_size: -; d_call: TRBD1; j_call: TRBJ2-1; cdr3_nt: TGCGCCAGCAGCACTGGACAGGGGCCGAACAATGAGCAGTTCTTC; cdr3_aa: CASSTGQGPNNEQFF
v_call: TRBV5-4; clone_size: -; d_call: -; j_call: TRBJ1-1; cdr3_nt: TGTGCCAGCAGCTCAATTGAGGTGAACACTGAAGCTTTCTTT; cdr3_aa: CASSSIEVNTEAFF
v_call: TRBV18; clone_size: once; d_call: -; j_call: TRBJ2-7; cdr3_nt: TGTGCCAGCTCACCGACCCCTCCCGAGCAGTACTTC; cdr3_aa: CASSPTPPEQYF
v_call: TRBV11-2; clone_size: -; d_call: -; j_call: TRBJ1-1; cdr3_nt: TGTGCCAGCACCCGGCTGGACAGGAACACTGAAGCTTTCTTT; cdr3_aa: CASTRLDRNTEAFF
v_call: TRBV18; clone_size: -; d_call: -; j_call: TRBJ2-7; cdr3_nt: TGTGCCAGCTCACCCCCGGGTTCTTCCTACGAGCAGTACTTC; cdr3_aa: CASSPPGSSYEQYF
v_call: TRBV25-1; clone_size: -; d_call: TRBD1; j_call: TRBJ2-7; cdr3_nt: TGTGCCAGCAGTGTTCCCGGGACAGGGGGTGGCGAGCAGTACTTC; cdr3_aa: CASSVPGTGGGEQYF
v_call: TRBV2; clone_size: -; d_call: -; j_call: TRBJ1-5; cdr3_nt: TGTGCCAGTCGGGACCGGGCCAACAATCAGCCCCAGCATTTT; cdr3_aa: CASRDRANNQPQHF
v_call: TRBV27; clone_size: -; d_call: TRBD2; j_call: TRBJ2-2; cdr3_nt: TGTGCCAGCAGTTTGCGGTTAGCGGGGTACACCGGGGAGCTGTTTTTT; cdr3_aa: CASSLRLAGYTGELFF
v_call: TRBV28; clone_size: -; d_call: TRBD1; j_call: TRBJ1-2; cdr3_nt: TGTGCCAGCAGAGGACACAGGGGGCAGGACTATGGCTACACCTTC; cdr3_aa: CASRGHRGQDYGYTF
v_call: TRBV7-9; clone_size: once; d_call: -; j_call: TRBJ1-6; cdr3_nt: TGTGCCAGCAGCTCCAACATGGAATGGTCACCCCTCCACTTT; cdr3_aa: CASSSNMEWSPLHF
v_call: TRBV6-5; clone_size: -; d_call: -; j_call: TRBJ2-2; cdr3_nt: TGTGCCAGCAGTCCGCGGACCGGGGAGCTGTTTTTT; cdr3_aa: CASSPRTGELFF
v_call: TRBV14; clone_size: -; d_call: -; j_call: TRBJ1-2; cdr3_nt: TGTGCCAGCAGCCAAGTGGCAGGCTATGGCTACACCTTC; cdr3_aa: CASSQVAGYGYTF
v_call: TRBV25-1; clone_size: -; d_call: -; j_call: TRBJ1-1; cdr3_nt: TGTGCCAGCAGTGCCTACTGGGGGTCTGAAGCTTTCTTT; cdr3_aa: CASSAYWGSEAFF
v_call: TRBV14; clone_size: -; d_call: TRBD2; j_call: TRBJ2-5; cdr3_nt: TGTGCCAGCAGCCAAGCTTTAGCGGGAGGGGAGACCCAGTACTTC; cdr3_aa: CASSQALAGGETQYF
v_call: TRBV5-1; clone_size: -; d_call: -; j_call: TRBJ2-1; cdr3_nt: TGCGCCAGCAGCTTGGGGGTATACAATGAGCAGTTCTTC; cdr3_aa: CASSLGVYNEQFF
v_call: TRBV19; clone_size: once; d_call: -; j_call: TRBJ2-7; cdr3_nt: TGTGCCAGTAGTATGGGGACACGGGGTTGGGAGGACGAGCAGTACTTC; cdr3_aa: CASSMGTRGWEDEQYF
v_call: TRBV4-2; clone_size: once; d_call: -; j_call: TRBJ2-1; cdr3_nt: TGTGCCAGCAGACTTCGGACATCCAATGAGCAGTTCTTC; cdr3_aa: CASRLRTSNEQFF
v_call: TRBV15; clone_size: -; d_call: -; j_call: TRBJ1-3; cdr3_nt: TGTGCCACCAGCAGAGGCAGGGACTCTGGAAACACCATATATTTT; cdr3_aa: CATSRGRDSGNTIYF
v_call: TRBV30; clone_size: once; d_call: TRBD1; j_call: TRBJ1-2; cdr3_nt: TGTGCCTGGAGTTATGGACAGGGTGGGGGGTATGGCTACACCTTC; cdr3_aa: CAWSYGQGGGYGYTF
v_call: TRBV7-2; clone_size: -; d_call: TRBD1; j_call: TRBJ2-1; cdr3_nt: TGTGCCAGCAGCTTAGAAGAGACAGGGGAACAGTTCTTC; cdr3_aa: CASSLEETGEQFF
v_call: TRBV6-1; clone_size: few; d_call: TRBD1; j_call: TRBJ1-2; cdr3_nt: TGTGCCAGCGGACAGGGTTTTGCTGGCTACACCTTC; cdr3_aa: CASGQGFAGYTF
v_call: TRBV5-1; clone_size: -; d_call: TRBD2; j_call: TRBJ2-7; cdr3_nt: TGCGCCAGCAGGTTGGTAGCGGGAGGAACCTACGAGCAGTACTTC; cdr3_aa: CASRLVAGGTYEQYF
v_call: TRBV5-1; clone_size: -; d_call: TRBD1; j_call: TRBJ1-4; cdr3_nt: TGCGCCAGCAGCTTATACGCCGGGACAGGGAGCGGAGAAAAACTGTTTTTT; cdr3_aa: CASSLYAGTGSGEKLFF
v_call: TRBV29-1; clone_size: -; d_call: -; j_call: TRBJ1-1; cdr3_nt: TGCAGCGTTGAAAGTCCCGAGAACACTGAAGCTTTCTTT; cdr3_aa: CSVESPENTEAFF
v_call: TRBV5-1; clone_size: -; d_call: -; j_call: TRBJ2-1; cdr3_nt: TGCGCCAGCAGCAGGGACTGGGGATACAATGAGCAGTTCTTC; cdr3_aa: CASSRDWGYNEQFF
v_call: TRBV5-4; clone_size: -; d_call: -; j_call: TRBJ1-1; cdr3_nt: TGTGCCAGCAGCCAAGCCCATGGGGTCGGGACTGAAGCTTTCTTT; cdr3_aa: CASSQAHGVGTEAFF
v_call: TRBV29-1; clone_size: -; d_call: TRBD1; j_call: TRBJ1-1; cdr3_nt: TGCAGCGCCGGAGGACAGGGGGGGCCAGGAGGTGCTTTCTTT; cdr3_aa: CSAGGQGGPGGAFF
v_call: TRBV5-8; clone_size: -; d_call: TRBD1; j_call: TRBJ1-5; cdr3_nt: TGTGCCAGCAGCTTGCCGGGACAGGGCTTCAATCAGCCCCAGCATTTT; cdr3_aa: CASSLPGQGFNQPQHF
v_call: TRBV4-1; clone_size: -; d_call: TRBD1; j_call: TRBJ1-2; cdr3_nt: TGCGCCAGCAGCCAAGGACCGGGACAGGGGGCGAATGGCTACACCTTC; cdr3_aa: CASSQGPGQGANGYTF
v_call: TRBV7-8; clone_size: -; d_call: TRBD2; j_call: TRBJ2-5; cdr3_nt: TGTGCCAGCATAAGACTAGCGGGAGCGTTAGAAGAGACCCAGTACTTC; cdr3_aa: CASIRLAGALEETQYF
v_call: TRBV7-8; clone_size: -; d_call: -; j_call: TRBJ2-5; cdr3_nt: TGTGCCAGCAGCTCAGGTCAGGATCGAAGTTACGGGAAGTGGGTAGAGACCCAGTACTTC; cdr3_aa: CASSSGQDRSYGKWVETQYF
v_call: TRBV6-5; clone_size: -; d_call: TRBD1; j_call: TRBJ2-7; cdr3_nt: TGTGCCAGCAGTTACTCGAGGTCAGGGGGTCTCTACGAGCAGTACTTC; cdr3_aa: CASSYSRSGGLYEQYF